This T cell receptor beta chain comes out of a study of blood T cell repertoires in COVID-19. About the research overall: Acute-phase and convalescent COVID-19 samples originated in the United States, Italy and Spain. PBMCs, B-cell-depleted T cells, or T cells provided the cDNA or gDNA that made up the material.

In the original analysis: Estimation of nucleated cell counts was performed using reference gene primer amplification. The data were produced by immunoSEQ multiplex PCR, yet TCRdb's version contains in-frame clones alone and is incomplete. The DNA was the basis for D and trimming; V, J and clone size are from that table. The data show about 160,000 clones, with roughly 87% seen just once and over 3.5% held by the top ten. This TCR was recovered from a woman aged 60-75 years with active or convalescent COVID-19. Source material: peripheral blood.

This CDR3 reads CASSFPQGTTNYGYTF. In DNA form, the CDR3 reads TGTGCCAGCAGCTTTCCTCAGGGGACGACCAACTATGGCTACACCTTC. The chain carries TRBV5-4 and TRBJ1-2; a weak D match, TRBD1 (6 bases). Germline-derived CDR1 and CDR2 are SGHNT and YYREEE (reference sequence). Trimming cost V 2 bases and J 2 bases, with 16 bases left between them. The CDR3 sequence is 16 residues long.